Below, 21 T cell receptor beta chains from the same sample are listed, as sequenced in a study of vaccination and CD4 T cells after COVID-19. The treatment denotes: roughly 10-day PBMC culture with coronavirus spike peptide pools or control peptides (ViraFEST assay). No antigen is known for these receptors. The Oncomine TCR Beta short-read assay sequenced DNA from cultured CD4+ T cells. TCRdb re-analysed the PCR reads in MiXCR, keeping a single row per CDR3 protein. The sample lists about 18,000 distinct CDR3 sequences, over 75% seen once, with around 17% in the top ten. The source was CD4+ T cells from blood, cultured in vitro, collected after SARS-CoV-2 vaccination. Every receptor here comes from a human donor who received a COVID-19 vaccine.

This chain's CDR3 is CSARDGTGGSYGYTF. Written as DNA, the CDR3 is TGCAGTGCTAGAGATGGGACAGGGGGTAGCTATGGCTACACCTTC. The rearrangement links TRBV20-1 to TRBJ1-2; 11 nucleotides align to TRBD1. Germline lookup yields CDR1 DFQATT and CDR2 SNEGSKA (reference sequence). V gave up 0 bases and J gave up 4 bases; unmatched junction bases: 4. This CDR3 region has 15 residues.

The CDR3 DNA reads as TGTGCCAGCAGCCGGGACAGGGGGATTGGGGCCTACGAGCAGTACTTC. Its protein product is CASSRDRGIGAYEQYF. The chain employs TRBV7-6 and TRBJ2-7; TRBD1 agrees at 11 bases. There are 16 residues in the CDR3. V lost 5 bases, J lost 2 bases, and 8 bases stayed unmatched. The germline CDR1 and CDR2 sequences are SGHVS and FNYEAQ.

CDR3 DNA sequence: TGTGCCAGCAGCCCAAACAGGGGGCAGGATAATTCACCCCTCCACTTT. The encoded protein is CASSPNRGQDNSPLHF. This chain uses TRBV5-4 with TRBJ1-6, with 9 bases fitting TRBD1. This CDR3 is built from 16 residues. Germline CDR1 SGHNT, CDR2 YYREEE (reference sequence). V trimming: 4 bases; J trimming: 5 bases; junction bases outside the gene matches: 7.

This chain links TRBV6-5 with TRBJ2-5; 11 positions agree with TRBD1. Germline V gene data show CDR1 as MNHEY and CDR2 as SVGAGI. V lost 2 bases to trimming and J lost 4 bases; unmatched junction nucleotides: 9. The CDR3 contains 17 residues. CDR3 coding DNA: TGTGCCAGCAGTTACCCCTCCCGGACAGGGGGCCGAGAGACCCAGTACTTC. As protein: CASSYPSRTGGRETQYF.

The rearrangement joins TRBV20-1 to TRBJ1-6; D remains ambiguous. The CDR3 is made up of 14 amino acids. Trimming shortened V by 3 bases and J by 1 base, and 7 bases separated the two germline ends. Germline V CDR1 and CDR2: DFQATT, SNEGSKA (reference sequence). CDR3 loop: CSARRDSYNSPLHF. The CDR3 DNA reads TGCAGTGCTAGGAGGGATTCCTATAATTCACCCCTCCACTTT.

This chain uses TRBV5-8 with TRBJ1-6; TRBD1 might be the D (5 bases). This CDR3 has 14 amino acids. Germline V gives CDR1 SGHTS, CDR2 YDEGEE. Trimming took 3 bases from V and 10 from J, leaving 14 bases between them. CDR3 nucleotides: TGTGCCAGCAGCTGGGGGATAAAAGAGTCACCCCTCCACTTT. Protein sequence: CASSWGIKESPLHF.

V is TRBV7-9 and J is TRBJ1-2; 8 bases line up with TRBD1. V trimming: 5 bases; J trimming: 10 bases; junction bases outside the gene matches: 15. Germline V gene sequence: CDR1 SEHNR, CDR2 FQNEAQ (reference sequence). The CDR3 loop spans 15 amino acids. The CDR3 DNA reads as TGTGCCAGCAGCCAACCACAGCGGGACAGGACCATCTACACCTTC. Residues: CASSQPQRDRTIYTF.

The chain employs TRBV24-1 and TRBJ2-1, with TRBD2 as a possible D gene (6 bases). Germline V gene data show CDR1 as KGHDR and CDR2 as SFDVKD. The V gene lost 7 bases and the J gene lost 1 base, with 7 bases spanning the gap. The length of the CDR3 is 13 residues. The CDR3 loop reads CATSGGSYNEQFF. As DNA, the CDR3 is TGTGCCACCAGCGGGGGATCCTACAATGAGCAGTTCTTC.

V and J are TRBV15 and TRBJ1-1; 11 nucleotides match TRBD1. V lost 2 bases, J lost 6 bases, and 8 bases stayed unmatched. The CDR3 consists of 16 residues. Germline V gene lookup returns CDR1 LNHNV and CDR2 YYDKDF (reference sequence). The CDR3 region has the DNA TGTGCCACCAGCAGACGGGTAGGACAGGGGGCTCCTGAAGCTTTCTTT. Its translation is CATSRRVGQGAPEAFF.

The CDR3 nucleotides are TGTGCCACCTCCAGGACAGCCTTGGATGGCTACACCTTC. It specifies CATSRTALDGYTF. The V gene is TRBV24-1, the J gene TRBJ1-2; a possible D gene is TRBD1 (6 bases). Trimming took off 9 bases at V and 6 bases at J, with 16 bases between the two ends. CDR1 is KGHDR, CDR2 SFDVKD, per germline. The CDR3 extends over 13 amino acids.

This chain uses TRBV2 with TRBJ2-7, with D perhaps matching TRBD1 (8 bases). This CDR3 contains 14 residues. V was shortened by 4 bases and J by 7 bases, with 17 bases between the two germline ends. CDR1 is SNHLY, CDR2 FYNNEI, per germline. The CDR3 loop reads CASSGYNRGGEQYF. The CDR3 coding sequence is TGTGCCAGCAGTGGCTATAACAGGGGGGGGGAGCAGTACTTC.

V usage is TRBV2 and J usage is TRBJ2-3, with D tentatively TRBD1 or TRBD2 (6 bases each). CDR1 is SNHLY and CDR2 is FYNNEI in the germline V gene. V dropped 2 bases and J dropped 5 bases, with 11 bases sitting between them. This CDR3 has 14 amino acids. The CDR3 coding sequence is TGTGCCAGCAGTGAAAGGGGGGTGGAAGATACGCAGTATTTT. Its protein product is CASSERGVEDTQYF.

The DNA for the CDR3 is TGTGCCAGCAGCCCCCCGGTCTTTGGGGGAGCCACAGATACGCAGTATTTT. Its protein is CASSPPVFGGATDTQYF. This chain connects TRBV25-1 to TRBJ2-3; D may be TRBD1 or TRBD2 (5 bases each). The V gene's germline CDR1 is MGHDK and CDR2 SYGVNS. The germline V and J ends were trimmed by 6 bases and 2 bases, with 21 bases remaining between them. CDR3 length equals 17 residues.

The J gene is TRBJ2-7, the V gene TRBV20-1, with TRBD1 matching 8 bases. Germline CDR1 and CDR2: DFQATT and SNEGSKA (reference sequence). V lost 6 bases and J lost 5; bases outside the gene matches: 12. The CDR3 totals 14 residues. The CDR3 loop is CSAIAPTGANEQYF. CDR3 sequence (DNA): TGCAGTGCCATAGCCCCGACAGGGGCGAACGAGCAGTACTTC.

The chain has TRBV2 and TRBJ1-6; D gene unclear. Germline loops: CDR1 SNHLY, CDR2 FYNNEI. The CDR3 covers 15 residues. With 3 bases removed from V and 2 bases from J, the gap between germline ends came to 8 bases. The CDR3, as DNA: TGTGCCAGCAGTGATCTAGGCCCCTATAATTCACCCCTCCACTTT. Translated: CASSDLGPYNSPLHF.

A word on this clonotype: At one boundary the junction diverges from the germline segment, which might be a read error. V usage is TRBV6-2 or TRBV6-3 and J usage is TRBJ1-5; D unresolved. Germline-derived CDR1 and CDR2 are MNHEY and SVGEGT. The CDR3 consists of 15 residues. CDR3 protein: CASSYPGYSNQSQHF. The CDR3 coding sequence is TGTGCCAGCAGTTACCCGGGATATAGCAATCAGTCCCAGCATTTT.

J is TRBJ1-2 and V is TRBV15; no clear D. Germline CDR1 and CDR2: LNHNV and YYDKDF (reference sequence). This CDR3 contains 16 residues. Trimming took 0 bases from V and 0 from J, leaving 11 bases between them. Here the CDR3 reads CATSRDFRPTNYGYTF. The CDR3 DNA reads as TGTGCCACCAGCAGAGATTTTCGGCCGACTAACTATGGCTACACCTTC.

The J gene is TRBJ2-7, the V gene TRBV20-1; TRBD2 might be the D (5 bases). There are 15 residues in the CDR3. V gave up 3 bases and J gave up 3 bases, with 18 bases separating them. Germline CDR1 DFQATT, CDR2 SNEGSKA (reference sequence). The CDR3 sequence: CSASPLGFGDYEQYF. CDR3 sequence (DNA): TGCAGTGCTAGTCCACTGGGTTTCGGGGACTACGAGCAGTACTTC.

The rearrangement links TRBV14 to TRBJ1-1; no firm D call. Germline V gene lookup returns CDR1 SGHDN and CDR2 FVKESK. Deletions cut 2 bases from V and 1 base from J, with 14 bases between. This CDR3 comprises 16 residues. The CDR3 protein is CASSQWGGTENTEAFF. In DNA, the CDR3 is TGTGCCAGCAGCCAATGGGGTGGCACGGAGAACACTGAAGCTTTCTTT.

This chain uses TRBV20-1 with TRBJ2-3; 9 bases are shared with TRBD2. Germline CDR1 is DFQATT and CDR2 is SNEGSKA (reference sequence). This CDR3 has 17 amino acids. Losses at the gene ends were 0 bases for V and 4 bases for J; bases not matched to a gene: 11. The CDR3 coding sequence is TGCAGTGCTAGAGATCCCGCGGGGGGGGCTACCTCAGATACGCAGTATTTT. This codes for CSARDPAGGATSDTQYF.

V and J are TRBV6-5 and TRBJ1-4; tentatively, D is TRBD1 (5 bases). Deletions cut 3 bases from V and 7 bases from J, with 18 bases between. The CDR3 runs 16 residues. CDR1 and CDR2 (germline): MNHEY, SVGAGI. In nucleotides, the CDR3 is TGTGCCAGCAGTTATACCCCGACAGAGGTGACTGAAAAACTGTTTTTT. Translating it yields CASSYTPTEVTEKLFF.